The rows below give T cell receptor beta chains drawn from one sample of a study of blood T cell repertoires in COVID-19. Using immunoSEQ multiplex PCR, the repertoire was profiled, and TCRdb retains in-frame clones only, with some absent. The sample comprises roughly 50,000 clones, more than 75% of which are singletons, and more than 15% rests with the top ten. What was sequenced was peripheral blood. These receptors originate from a human donor with active COVID-19. The donor label of this sample is uncertain. The CDR3 runs from the conserved cysteine through the conserved F or W. A D gene is named only where the DNA matches it firmly. Size tells how often a clone was seen (once, few, many) or the class of an expanded clone, and some rows leave it out.

J gene,clone size,V gene,D gene,CDR3 protein,CDR3 DNA
TRBJ1-6,.,TRBV18,.,CASSLIRLDSSSNSPLHF,TGTGCCAGCTCCCTTATCAGACTAGACAGCTCCTCTAATTCACCCCTCCACTTT
TRBJ2-3,once,TRBV3-1/TRBV3-2,TRBD2,CASSQTSGTYTDTQYF,TGTGCCAGCAGCCAAACTAGCGGGACCTACACAGATACGCAGTATTTT
TRBJ2-5,.,TRBV7-2,.,CASSPWSGVAQYF,TGTGCCAGCAGCCCTTGGTCCGGGGTGGCCCAGTACTTC
TRBJ1-3,.,TRBV7-9,.,CASSLEGRGSGNTIYF,TGTGCCAGCAGCTTAGAGGGCAGGGGCTCTGGAAACACCATATATTTT
TRBJ2-7,.,TRBV27,.,CASSFTMAGEQYF,TGTGCCAGCAGTTTTACCATGGCGGGCGAGCAGTACTTC
TRBJ1-2,.,TRBV12-3/TRBV12-4,.,CASSFSGAYGYTF,TGTGCCAGCAGTTTCTCAGGTGCCTATGGCTACACCTTC
TRBJ2-5,.,TRBV18,.,CASSLSGRFYETQYF,TGTGCCAGCTCACTTTCAGGGCGGTTCTACGAGACCCAGTACTTC
TRBJ1-2,.,TRBV19,TRBD1,CASRKTGTNYGYTF,TGTGCCAGTAGGAAGACAGGGACTAACTATGGCTACACCTTC
TRBJ2-7,.,TRBV4-3,.,CASSQADRDYEQYF,TGCGCCAGCAGCCAAGCGGACCGGGACTACGAGCAGTACTTC
TRBJ2-2,.,TRBV13,TRBD2,CASSSTLGGEVTGELFF,TGTGCCAGCAGCTCTACCCTGGGAGGGGAGGTTACCGGGGAGCTGTTTTTT
TRBJ1-5,few,TRBV27,.,CASSLSGGDFDQPQHF,TGTGCCAGCAGTTTATCGGGGGGGGATTTTGATCAGCCCCAGCATTTT
TRBJ2-2,.,TRBV27,.,CASRRGAGELFF,TGTGCCAGCCGCCGCGGGGCCGGGGAGCTGTTTTTT
TRBJ1-2,.,TRBV6-2/TRBV6-3,TRBD1,CASSYTAGQPNYGYTF,TGTGCCAGCAGTTACACGGCGGGACAGCCTAACTATGGCTACACCTTC
TRBJ2-7,.,TRBV18,.,CASSPRGENSYEQYF,TGTGCCAGCTCACCACGGGGCGAGAACTCCTACGAGCAGTACTTC
TRBJ2-6,.,TRBV5-5,TRBD1,CASSAIPGQRAGANVLTF,TGTGCCAGCAGCGCAATTCCGGGACAGAGAGCTGGGGCCAACGTCCTGACTTTC
TRBJ2-5,.,TRBV29-1,.,CSVEYSGDQETQYF,TGCAGCGTTGAATACAGCGGCGACCAAGAGACCCAGTACTTC
TRBJ2-7,.,TRBV6-1,.,CASSERPPPGGPKYEQYF,TGTGCCAGCAGTGAACGTCCCCCGCCTGGGGGCCCGAAATACGAGCAGTACTTC
TRBJ2-5,once,TRBV9,TRBD2,CASSQTSGGQETQYF,TGTGCCAGCAGCCAAACTAGCGGGGGGCAAGAGACCCAGTACTTC
TRBJ2-5,.,TRBV11-2,.,CASSLGEVGTQYF,TGTGCCAGCAGCTTAGGGGAGGTCGGGACCCAGTACTTC
TRBJ2-5,.,TRBV5-6,.,CASSLAPRETQETQYF,TGTGCCAGCAGCTTGGCGCCCCGGGAAACGCAAGAGACCCAGTACTTC
TRBJ2-1,.,TRBV9,.,CASSVAGGGISYNEQFF,TGTGCCAGCAGCGTAGCTGGGGGGGGCATATCCTACAATGAGCAGTTCTTC
TRBJ1-1,.,TRBV19,.,CASRRAWGTEAFF,TGTGCCAGTAGGAGGGCTTGGGGCACTGAAGCTTTCTTT
TRBJ1-5,.,TRBV5-6,.,CASSLRGNQPQHF,TGTGCCAGCAGCTTGAGGGGGAATCAGCCCCAGCATTTT
TRBJ2-3,.,TRBV7-2,.,CASSLFGLGGETDTQYF,TGTGCCAGCAGCTTATTTGGGTTGGGGGGAGAAACAGATACGCAGTATTTT
TRBJ2-3,.,TRBV7-8,TRBD2,CASSPRLAGGPADTQYF,TGTGCCAGCAGCCCCCGACTAGCGGGGGGGCCTGCAGATACGCAGTATTTT
TRBJ2-5,.,TRBV19,TRBD2,CASSSGLLPKTQYF,TGTGCCAGTAGCTCGGGACTACTCCCCAAGACCCAGTACTTC
TRBJ2-7,few,TRBV7-9,.,CASSWDGSSYEQYF,TGTGCCAGCAGCTGGGACGGGAGCTCCTACGAGCAGTACTTC
TRBJ1-1,.,TRBV21-1,.,CASSSLVVGGEDTEAFF,TGTGCCAGCAGCAGCTTGGTGGTGGGGGGTGAGGATACTGAAGCTTTCTTT
TRBJ2-3,.,TRBV6-4,.,CASRLTEASTDTQYF,TGTGCCAGCAGACTAACTGAGGCTAGCACAGATACGCAGTATTTT
TRBJ1-1,.,TRBV7-9,TRBD1,CASSTRTGEVGTEAFF,TGTGCCAGCAGCACAAGGACAGGGGAGGTCGGCACTGAAGCTTTCTTT
TRBJ2-3,once,TRBV5-3,.,CARSLVSKTDTQYF,TGTGCCAGAAGCTTGGTATCTAAGACAGATACGCAGTATTTT
TRBJ1-4,once,TRBV18,.,CASSPDQVSEKLFF,TGTGCCAGCTCACCAGATCAAGTTAGTGAAAAACTGTTTTTT
TRBJ2-1,.,TRBV27,TRBD1,CASKSIDRADEQFF,TGTGCCAGCAAATCAATCGACAGGGCTGATGAGCAGTTCTTC
TRBJ1-2,.,TRBV7-9,TRBD1,CASSLRGQDYGYTF,TGTGCCAGCAGCTTACGCGGACAGGACTATGGCTACACCTTC
TRBJ2-3,.,TRBV7-2,.,CASSLEYRITDTQYF,TGTGCCAGCAGCTTAGAATACAGAATCACAGATACGCAGTATTTT